Shown below are 25 T cell receptor beta chains from a single sample sequenced in a study of shared T cell receptors in the human thymus (dated by TCRdb to about 2021). The protocol used for the library was the immunoSEQ multiplex PCR assay. TCRdb limited this immuneACCESS table to in-frame rearrangements with V and J called. A share of clones is missing; checked studies link under half to unresolved V genes, and the rest is unexplained. Present in this sample are fewer than 700,000 clones, roughly 88% of which were seen just once. Clones ranked in the top ten supply 0.0095% to 0.012% of the sample. The sample also formed part of further work on human thymus T cells.

The sample taken for sequencing was thymocytes. These receptor sequences come from a boy in the first two years of life with a congenital heart defect. Donor details come from another sample of the same person, matched by shared clones.

The rearrangement links TRBV13 to TRBJ2-5, with D possibly TRBD2 on 5 matching bases. The last part of the DNA fits TRBJ2-7 better; the J call may be wrong. Germline lookup yields CDR1 PRHDT and CDR2 FYEKMQ (reference sequence). There are 14 residues in the CDR3. CDR3 DNA: TGTGCCAGCAGCTTAGCGGGGAATTCCTACGAGCAGTACTTC. Protein product: CASSLAGNSYEQYF.

V usage is TRBV2 and J usage is TRBJ2-7; weak D call: TRBD1 (6 bases). The CDR3 loop spans 15 amino acids. Trimming took 5 bases from V and 3 from J, leaving 17 bases between them. The germline V gene has CDR1 SNHLY and CDR2 FYNNEI. The CDR3 spells CASSPGTTRFYEQYF. In DNA form, the CDR3 reads TGTGCCAGCAGTCCCGGGACAACAAGGTTCTACGAGCAGTACTTC. Based on the CDR3 plus reference TRBV2 and TRBJ2-7, the full variable domain is EPEVTQTPSHQVTQMGQEVILRCVPISNHLYFYWYRQILGQKVEFLVSFYNNEISEKSEIFDDQFSVERPDGSNFTLKIRSTKLEDSAMYFCASSPGTTRFYEQYFGPGTRLTVT.

The chain is built from TRBV29-1 and TRBJ1-4; a weak D match, TRBD1 (6 bases). Between the trimmed V and J ends, which lost 6 bases and 5 bases, there was a span of 13 bases. The germline V gene encodes CDR1 SQVTM and CDR2 ANQGSEA. This CDR3 has 13 amino acids. CDR3 protein: CSVSTGPNEKLFF. CDR3 nucleotides: TGCAGCGTATCAACAGGGCCGAATGAAAAACTGTTTTTT.

CDR3 region: CASSRSPWRYGYTF. The CDR3 nucleotides are TGTGCCAGCAGTAGATCCCCGTGGAGGTATGGCTACACCTTC. The chain combines TRBV28 with TRBJ1-2; D is uncertain. Trimming took off 5 bases at V and 5 bases at J, with 15 bases between the two ends. Germline CDR1 and CDR2: MDHEN and SYDVKM. The CDR3 has 14 amino acids.

This chain uses TRBV2 with TRBJ2-5; no clear D. The germline V gene has CDR1 SNHLY and CDR2 FYNNEI. CDR3 length: 11 amino acids. With 9 bases removed from V and 5 bases from J, the gap between germline ends came to 10 bases. As DNA, the CDR3 is TGTGCCAGTAAAGGAGCGGAGACCCAGTACTTC. Translation: CASKGAETQYF. Variable domain in full (rest from reference TRBV2 and TRBJ2-5): EPEVTQTPSHQVTQMGQEVILRCVPISNHLYFYWYRQILGQKVEFLVSFYNNEISEKSEIFDDQFSVERPDGSNFTLKIRSTKLEDSAMYFCASKGAETQYFGPGTRLLVL.

The rearrangement links TRBV11-2 to TRBJ2-7; 14 positions match TRBD2. Unmatched junction bases numbered 11, after V lost 5 bases and J lost 5 bases. This CDR3 region has 17 residues. Per the germline V gene, CDR1 is SGHAT and CDR2 is FQNNGV. CDR3 in amino acids: CASSLGLTSGREDEQYF. The CDR3 bases are TGTGCCAGCAGCCTAGGGTTGACTAGCGGGAGGGAAGACGAGCAGTACTTC.

The chain is built from TRBV28 and TRBJ2-7, with 12 bases that match TRBD1. The CDR3 length is 14 residues. Germline CDR1 and CDR2: MDHEN and SYDVKM. V was pared by 5 bases and J by 11 bases, with 10 bases of the junction left unmatched. The chain's CDR3 is CASSKPGQGAGEYF. CDR3 DNA: TGTGCCAGCAGTAAACCGGGACAGGGGGCGGGGGAGTACTTC.

The rearrangement uses TRBV5-5 and TRBJ2-2; 10 nucleotides line up with TRBD2. CDR3 length equals 17 residues. Germline V gene lookup returns CDR1 SGHKS and CDR2 YYEKEE (reference sequence). V shed 1 base and J 4 bases; nucleotides not matched to a gene: 7. CDR3 DNA: TGTGCCAGCAGCTTGAAGCGACTAGCGGGTATCACCGGGGAGCTGTTTTTT. This translates into CASSLKRLAGITGELFF.

The chain carries TRBV2 and TRBJ2-2; 8 bases line up with TRBD1. Trimming at V came to 6 bases and at J to 6 bases, leaving 9 bases not matched to a gene. Germline CDR1 is SNHLY and CDR2 is FYNNEI. This CDR3 contains 15 residues. The CDR3, as DNA: TGTGCCAGCAGGACCACCGACAGGGGATCCGGGGAGCTGTTTTTT. It translates to CASRTTDRGSGELFF.

The J gene is TRBJ1-1, the V gene TRBV6-5; 8 positions agree with TRBD1. The CDR3 loop spans 16 amino acids. Germline CDR1 MNHEY, CDR2 SVGAGI. V shed 4 bases and J 3 bases; nucleotides not matched to a gene: 10. CDR3 nucleotide sequence: TGTGCCAGCAGTTTTCGCCTCGACAGGGGCGACACTGAAGCTTTCTTT. This gives the protein CASSFRLDRGDTEAFF.

The chain uses TRBV27 and TRBJ2-2, with TRBD2 identical over 8 bases. This CDR3 is 16 amino acids long. With V trimmed by 3 bases and J by 4 bases, 7 bases remained unmatched. Germline loops: CDR1 MNHEY, CDR2 SMNVEV (reference sequence). CDR3 region: CASSFPPGTSTGELFF. CDR3 in DNA: TGTGCCAGCAGTTTCCCCCCCGGGACTAGCACCGGGGAGCTGTTTTTT.

V usage is TRBV15 and J usage is TRBJ1-1, with 8 bases fitting TRBD1. The CDR3 totals 14 residues. Trimming cost V 3 bases and J 4 bases; bases outside gene matches: 4. Germline V gene data show CDR1 as LNHNV and CDR2 as YYDKDF (reference sequence). The CDR3 region has the DNA TGTGCCACCAGCAGCAGGGGGCAGGGCACTGAAGCTTTCTTT. This gives the protein CATSSRGQGTEAFF.

The chain carries TRBV11-3 and TRBJ2-1, with D perhaps matching TRBD2 (5 bases). Germline CDR1 SGHNT, CDR2 YENEEA. The CDR3 spans 14 residues. Trimming pared 3 bases from V and 5 bases from J, leaving 11 bases between. The CDR3 DNA sequence: TGTGCCAGCAGCTTCGGACTCCCGGACAATGAGCAGTTCTTC. This codes for CASSFGLPDNEQFF.

This rearrangement joins TRBV5-4 to TRBJ2-7; 9 bases fit TRBD2. Germline CDR1 reads SGHNT; CDR2 reads YYREEE (reference sequence). Trimming removed 5 bases from V and 5 bases from J; junction bases left unmatched: 8. The CDR3 totals 14 residues. CDR3 protein: CASRGGRAVDEQYF. The CDR3 DNA is TGTGCCAGCAGGGGCGGGAGGGCCGTAGACGAGCAGTACTTC.

This chain connects TRBV4-1 to TRBJ2-5; 10 bases agree with TRBD2. V shed 0 bases and J 5 bases; nucleotides not matched to a gene: 9. CDR1 is MGHRA and CDR2 is YSYEKL in the germline V gene. This CDR3 comprises 17 residues. The CDR3 coding sequence is TGCGCCAGCAGCCAAGATTTTACTAGCGGGACGTCTGAGACCCAGTACTTC. Amino acids: CASSQDFTSGTSETQYF.

The chain is built from TRBV10-2 and TRBJ2-7; D is unresolved. Germline assignment: CDR1 WSHSY and CDR2 SAAADI. With 6 bases removed from V and 5 bases from J, the gap between germline ends came to 8 bases. This CDR3 region has 11 residues. This CDR3 reads CASSPGNEQYF. CDR3 nucleotide sequence: TGCGCCAGCAGCCCAGGTAACGAGCAGTACTTC.

J is TRBJ1-5 and V is TRBV6-1; D not certain. This CDR3 has 15 residues. CDR1 is MNHNS and CDR2 is SASEGT in the germline V gene. V lost 3 bases and J 2 bases, leaving 11 bases between the germline ends. In DNA form, the CDR3 reads TGTGCCAGCAGTGAGCTAATCGTCGGCAATCAGCCCCAGCATTTT. It translates to CASSELIVGNQPQHF.

The chain links TRBV27 to TRBJ1-5; TRBD1 might be the D (6 bases). The CDR3 has 14 amino acids. The V end lost 3 bases, the J end lost 10 bases, and 16 bases lay between the germline ends. Germline CDR1 MNHEY, CDR2 SMNVEV (reference sequence). The CDR3 DNA follows: TGTGCCAGCAGTTTTTACGCCGGGACACTTCCCCAGCATTTT. It specifies CASSFYAGTLPQHF.

The chain carries TRBV21-1 and TRBJ1-3; TRBD1, the table's D call, was not compared with the DNA. TRBV21-1 is marked as a pseudogene. The CDR3 is made up of 18 amino acids. DNA for the CDR3: TGTGCCAGCAGGAACCCGCCGGACAGGGGGGGCTCTGGAAACACCATATATTTT. It yields the protein CASRNPPDRGGSGNTIYF.

The rearrangement uses TRBV7-8 and TRBJ2-5, with D possibly being TRBD2 (6 bases). This CDR3 contains 18 residues. The germline V and J ends were trimmed by 5 bases and 7 bases, with 29 bases remaining between them. The germline V gene has CDR1 SGHVS and CDR2 FQNEAQ. The CDR3 DNA reads TGTGCCAGCAGCCCCCACGGGTGGCGGGAAACCGACCCAGGGACCCAGTACTTC. Translated, it gives CASSPHGWRETDPGTQYF.

This chain links TRBV5-1 with TRBJ1-3; 7 bases line up with TRBD1. The CDR3 runs to 17 residues. Looked up from germline, CDR1 is SGHRS and CDR2 is YFSETQ. V gave up 4 bases and J gave up 0 bases; unmatched junction bases: 10. The CDR3 sequence is CASSPGPGQHSGNTIYF. CDR3 bases: TGCGCCAGCAGCCCCGGCCCGGGACAGCACTCTGGAAACACCATATATTTT.

The chain has TRBV6-6 and TRBJ1-5, with 12 bases matching TRBD1. Trimming took 5 bases from V and 5 from J; bases not matched to a gene: 4. The CDR3 is made up of 15 amino acids. Germline V gene lookup returns CDR1 MNHNY and CDR2 SVGAGI (reference sequence). This chain's CDR3 is CASSGRDRGHQPQHF. The CDR3 DNA reads TGTGCCAGCAGTGGCCGGGACAGGGGGCATCAGCCCCAGCATTTT.

V is TRBV12-5 and J is TRBJ1-5, with 11 nucleotides matching TRBD1. V shed 4 bases, J shed 1 base, and the junction held 6 bases outside the gene matches. The germline V gene has CDR1 LGHNT and CDR2 FRNRAP. This CDR3 comprises 17 residues. DNA of the CDR3: TGTGCTAGTGGTTGGGACAGGGGGAACGGGAGCAATCAGCCCCAGCATTTT. Translation gives CASGWDRGNGSNQPQHF. Together with reference TRBV12-5 and TRBJ1-5, the CDR3 gives the full variable domain: DARVTQTPRHKVTEMGQEVTMRCQPILGHNTVFWYRQTMMQGLELLAYFRNRAPLDDSGMPKDRFSAEMPDATLATLKIQPSEPRDSAVYFCASGWDRGNGSNQPQHFGDGTRLSIL.

Points on this clone: Other DNA sequences from this sample encode an identical CDR3 as well. J is TRBJ1-1 and V is TRBV19, with 8 positions matching TRBD1. Germline V CDR1 and CDR2: LNHDA, SQIVND (reference sequence). The CDR3 has 14 amino acids. Germline trimming cut 4 bases from V and 5 bases from J; bases unmatched to any gene: 6. In DNA, the CDR3 is TGTGCCAGTAGTACAACAGGGGGAGGTACTGAAGCTTTCTTT. Translating it yields CASSTTGGGTEAFF.

This chain joins TRBV7-2 and TRBJ2-1; 8 bases fit TRBD2. Germline loops: CDR1 SGHTA, CDR2 FQGNSA. This CDR3 contains 17 residues. The trim removed 5 bases at V and 2 bases at J, leaving 11 bases unmatched. As DNA, the CDR3 is TGTGCCAGCAGCCAAATTCAAGCGGGAGTTCCCTACAATGAGCAGTTCTTC. This codes for CASSQIQAGVPYNEQFF.